These 21 T cell receptor beta chains originate from one sample sequenced in a study of cytomegalovirus exposure and HLA in healthy donors (dated by TCRdb to 2016 to 2017). The library was obtained by the immunoSEQ multiplex PCR assay. For the multiplex PCR, a mixture combining 60 forward primers for TCR Vbeta segments and 13 reverse primers for TCR Jbeta segments was used. Sourced from immuneACCESS, this table was stored by TCRdb with only in-frame sequences that have V and J called. A share of the clones is absent; for the studies checked, an unresolved V gene accounts for under half, and the remainder has no known explanation. Within this sample are fewer than 85,000 clones, with 65% to 80% of them counted one time only. Of the sample, roughly an eighth falls within the top ten clones. The sequenced material came from PBMCs. The receptor source for this set is a male donor in good health and CMV-seropositive.

This clone was counted once. The V and J genes are TRBV11-1 and TRBJ2-3; D might be TRBD1 (5 bases). The CDR3 has 15 residues. In germline, CDR1 is SGHAT, CDR2 FQDESV (reference sequence). V was shortened by 3 bases and J by 3 bases, with 13 bases between the two germline ends. DNA for the CDR3: TGTGCCAGCAGCTTGTCAGGGCGAGGTACAGATACGCAGTATTTT. Its protein is CASSLSGRGTDTQYF.

The chain is built from TRBV4-2 and TRBJ2-1; 14 bases are shared with TRBD2. Germline assignment: CDR1 LGHNA and CDR2 YNFKEQ. CDR3 length: 17 residues. After removal of 4 bases from V and 7 bases from J, the junction contained 9 bases not matched to a gene. CDR3 nucleotides: TGTGCCAGCAGCCTAAACTCCGGGACTAGCGGGGGAAATGAGCAGTTCTTC. Residues: CASSLNSGTSGGNEQFF.

The J gene is TRBJ2-1, the V gene TRBV10-1; a weak D match, TRBD2 (6 bases). Germline CDR1 is WNHNN and CDR2 is SYGVQD (reference sequence). The CDR3 runs to 15 residues. Trimming took 3 bases from V and 7 from J, leaving 16 bases between them. CDR3 nucleotide sequence: TGCGCCAGCAGTGAAAGGAGACTAGTACTAAATGAGCAGTTCTTC. Translation: CASSERRLVLNEQFF.

This chain links TRBV7-9 with TRBJ1-1; weak D call: TRBD1 (5 bases). The CDR3 contains 15 residues. V was trimmed by 5 bases and J by 4 bases, leaving 17 bases between them. CDR1 is SEHNR, CDR2 FQNEAQ, per germline (reference sequence). The CDR3 spells CASSGVWGVGTEAFF. The CDR3 bases are TGTGCCAGCAGCGGCGTGTGGGGGGTCGGCACTGAAGCTTTCTTT. Together with reference TRBV7-9 and TRBJ1-1, the CDR3 gives the full variable domain: DTGVSQNPRHKITKRGQNVTFRCDPISEHNRLYWYRQTLGQGPEFLTYFQNEAQLEKSRLLSDRFSAERPKGSFSTLEIQRTEQGDSAMYLCASSGVWGVGTEAFFGQGTRLTVV.

This clone was observed once. The chain recombines TRBV5-1 with TRBJ2-5, with D possibly matching TRBD1 (6 bases). Germline CDR1 is SGHRS and CDR2 is YFSETQ. The CDR3 sequence is 16 residues long. With 0 bases removed from V and 5 bases from J, the gap between germline ends came to 17 bases. CDR3 sequence reads: CASSLGSDRYLETQYF. CDR3 nucleotides: TGCGCCAGCAGCTTGGGCAGCGACAGGTATTTGGAGACCCAGTACTTC.

This sequence joins TRBV13 and TRBJ1-6; the D is unclear. V was clipped by 5 bases and J by 7 bases, with 15 bases between them. CDR3 length equals 15 residues. Per the germline V gene, CDR1 is PRHDT and CDR2 is FYEKMQ (reference sequence). The CDR3 nucleotides read TGTGCCAGCAGCCAAAGTGTGACTCAAAATTCACCCCTCCACTTT. Its protein product is CASSQSVTQNSPLHF. Drawing the rest from reference TRBV13 and TRBJ1-6, the complete variable domain is AAGVIQSPRHLIKEKRETATLKCYPIPRHDTVYWYQQGPGQDPQFLISFYEKMQSDKGSIPDRFSAQQFSDYHSELNMSSLELGDSALYFCASSQSVTQNSPLHFGNGTRLTVT.

The chain links TRBV6-1 to TRBJ1-5; 10 bases agree with TRBD1. J gave up 4 bases and V 4 bases, and 7 bases lay outside the gene matches. Germline V CDR1 and CDR2: MNHNS, SASEGT. This CDR3 comprises 16 residues. The CDR3 here is CASSGRDRGRNQPQHF. The CDR3 DNA reads TGTGCCAGCAGTGGCCGGGACAGGGGACGGAATCAGCCCCAGCATTTT.

This clone is categorized as medium-sized. This rearrangement joins TRBV2 to TRBJ1-2, with no clear D. Germline V gives CDR1 SNHLY, CDR2 FYNNEI. V lost 5 bases and J 5 bases, leaving 12 bases between the germline ends. The CDR3 sequence is 13 residues long. The CDR3 DNA is TGTGCCAGCAGTCGCGCCCTTATGTATGGCTACACCTTC. Translated: CASSRALMYGYTF.

This rearrangement joins TRBV4-3 to TRBJ2-2; a possible D gene is TRBD1 (5 bases). Germline V gene data show CDR1 as LGHNA and CDR2 as YSLEER. V lost 1 base, J lost 2 bases, and 8 bases lay in between. The CDR3 has 15 amino acids. CDR3 sequence (DNA): TGCGCCAGCAGCCAAGGGGGCGGTAACACCGGGGAGCTGTTTTTT. Its protein product is CASSQGGGNTGELFF.

This chain links TRBV5-6 with TRBJ2-1; no firm D call. Per germline, CDR1 SGHDT and CDR2 YYEEEE. The CDR3 spans 15 residues. Trimming shortened V by 1 base and J by 0 bases, and 8 bases separated the two germline ends. The CDR3 bases are TGTGCCAGCAGCTTGAGAATGAGCTCCTACAATGAGCAGTTCTTC. It translates to CASSLRMSSYNEQFF. Full variable domain (rest looked up from reference TRBV5-6 and TRBJ2-1): DAGVTQSPTHLIKTRGQQVTLRCSPKSGHDTVSWYQQALGQGPQFIFQYYEEEERQRGNFPDRFSGHQFPNYSSELNVNALLLGDSALYLCASSLRMSSYNEQFFGPGTRLTVL.

The gene calls are TRBV7-2 and TRBJ2-5; a possible D gene is TRBD2 (5 bases). The V end was cut by 7 bases, the J end by 5 bases, with 17 bases between. Germline V gene lookup returns CDR1 SGHTA and CDR2 FQGNSA. The CDR3 loop spans 14 amino acids. The CDR3 spells CASTLNFRGETQYF. The CDR3 region has the DNA TGTGCCAGCACTCTTAACTTCCGCGGGGAGACCCAGTACTTC.

The chain has TRBV11-1 and TRBJ2-7, with 7 bases identical to TRBD2. CDR1 and CDR2 (germline): SGHAT, FQDESV (reference sequence). V trimming: 4 bases; J trimming: 7 bases; junction bases outside the gene matches: 7. This CDR3 is 13 amino acids long. CDR3 DNA: TGTGCCAGCAGCTCTGGCGGGGGTCAGGAGCAGTACTTC. It encodes CASSSGGGQEQYF.

This chain uses TRBV5-1 with TRBJ1-1, with TRBD1 matching over 8 bases. Germline V gene sequence: CDR1 SGHRS, CDR2 YFSETQ. Trimming removed 3 bases from V and 2 bases from J; junction bases left unmatched: 6. The CDR3 covers 15 residues. The CDR3 coding sequence is TGCGCCAGCAGCTCCGGACAGGGATTAAACACTGAAGCTTTCTTT. Translation: CASSSGQGLNTEAFF. The full variable domain, with the rest looked up from reference TRBV5-1 and TRBJ1-1, is KAGVTQTPRYLIKTRGQQVTLSCSPISGHRSVSWYQQTPGQGLQFLFEYFSETQRNKGNFPGRFSGRQFSNSRSEMNVSTLELGDSALYLCASSSGQGLNTEAFFGQGTRLTVV.

This clone was found once. V gene TRBV29-1 combines with J gene TRBJ1-4; the D is unclear. Trimming removed 6 bases at V and 0 bases at J, with 14 bases between. Germline V lookup: CDR1 SQVTM, CDR2 ANQGSEA. The CDR3 runs to 15 residues. CDR3 amino acids: CSVGAGYATNEKLFF. The CDR3 nucleotides are TGCAGCGTCGGTGCGGGTTATGCAACTAATGAAAAACTGTTTTTT.

The rearrangement uses TRBV14 and TRBJ2-6; 14 bases are a match to TRBD2. This CDR3 has 18 residues. The trim removed 3 bases at V and 1 base at J, leaving 2 bases unmatched. Germline CDR1 reads SGHDN; CDR2 reads FVKESK. The CDR3 spells CASSHGLAGGSGANVLTF. CDR3 in DNA: TGTGCCAGCAGCCACGGACTAGCGGGAGGATCTGGGGCCAACGTCCTGACTTTC.

The chain employs TRBV5-1 and TRBJ2-3, with a weak D call TRBD2 (6 bases). The CDR3 length is 14 residues. Germline CDR1 SGHRS, CDR2 YFSETQ. Trimming stripped 3 bases from V and 1 base from J, with 9 bases between. This CDR3 reads CASSSSSGTDTQYF. The CDR3 nucleotides are TGCGCCAGCAGCTCCTCTAGCGGCACAGATACGCAGTATTTT.

The chain couples TRBV2 to TRBJ2-5, with 9 bases matching TRBD2. Germline values: CDR1 SNHLY, CDR2 FYNNEI. V shed 7 bases, J shed 0 bases, and the junction held 6 bases outside the gene matches. The CDR3 covers 15 residues. The CDR3 here is CASTKRGAYQETQYF. The DNA of the CDR3 is TGTGCCAGCACGAAGCGGGGGGCATACCAAGAGACCCAGTACTTC.

This clone was counted a single time. The chain is built from TRBV5-1 and TRBJ2-3; 9 nucleotides align to TRBD1. This CDR3 spans 16 amino acids. Germline lookup yields CDR1 SGHRS and CDR2 YFSETQ. Trimming removed 4 bases from V and 0 bases from J; junction bases left unmatched: 6. CDR3: CASSTTGGSSTDTQYF. CDR3 sequence (DNA): TGCGCCAGCAGCACTACAGGGGGCTCTAGCACAGATACGCAGTATTTT.

The CDR3 coding sequence is TGTGCCAGCAGCTTAGGTGGGCACCATGCAACTAATGAAAAACTGTTTTTT. This translates into CASSLGGHHATNEKLFF. The rearrangement uses TRBV7-2 and TRBJ1-4; D uncertain. The V end was cut by 1 base, the J end by 0 bases, with 12 bases between. CDR1 and CDR2 (germline): SGHTA, FQGNSA. This CDR3 contains 17 residues.

The V call is TRBV27, the J call TRBJ1-2, with D possibly TRBD1 on 5 matching bases. The V and J ends lost 6 bases and 7 bases respectively, with 15 bases between them. The germline V gene has CDR1 MNHEY and CDR2 SMNVEV (reference sequence). The CDR3 consists of 13 residues. The CDR3 bases are TGTGCCAGCAGCCCAAGCCAGGGAACTGGCTACACCTTC. Translated, it gives CASSPSQGTGYTF.

The rearrangement links TRBV4-1 to TRBJ2-2, with 7 nucleotides matching TRBD2. This CDR3 has 17 residues. Unmatched junction bases numbered 8, after V lost 0 bases and J lost 4 bases. Germline CDR1 reads MGHRA; CDR2 reads YSYEKL. The CDR3 reads CASSQDEGRASTGELFF. The CDR3 region has the DNA TGCGCCAGCAGCCAAGATGAGGGGAGGGCCAGCACCGGGGAGCTGTTTTTT.